The 9 T cell receptor beta chains given below trace back to one sample, sequenced in a study of shared clonotypes between healthy human individuals. The table came from immunoSEQ multiplex PCR; TCRdb's copy has only in-frame clones and leaves some out. The sample has roughly 1,500,000 clones; less than 99% are singletons. Sequenced material: naive CD4+ T cells sorted from blood. Stated subset: CD45RA+ positively selected. The receptors stem from a man aged 25 to 40 in good health.

The chain has TRBV18 and TRBJ2-3; TRBD2 matches at 12 bases. Germline V gives CDR1 KGHSH, CDR2 LQKENI. The V and J ends lost 3 bases and 2 bases, in that order; junction bases with no gene match: 6. The CDR3 runs to 17 residues. The DNA of the CDR3 is TGTGCCAGCTCACCTTCGACTAGCGGGAGTTTCACAGATACGCAGTATTTT. Residues: CASSPSTSGSFTDTQYF.

The chain recombines TRBV30 with TRBJ2-1; perhaps TRBD2 as D (5 bases). Germline V gene data show CDR1 as GTSNPN and CDR2 as SVGIG (reference sequence). Trimming removed 1 base at V and 0 bases at J, with 10 bases between. The CDR3 runs 15 residues. The CDR3 nucleotides read TGTGCCTGGAGTGGTGTGGGGAGCTCCTACAATGAGCAGTTCTTC. The encoded protein is CAWSGVGSSYNEQFF.

The chain joins TRBV5-4 to TRBJ1-1, with TRBD1 matching 7 bases. The CDR3 is 14 amino acids. Per the germline V gene, CDR1 is SGHNT and CDR2 is YYREEE (reference sequence). V gave up 3 bases and J gave up 1 base; unmatched junction bases: 3. This CDR3 reads CASSSDRSNTEAFF. The CDR3 bases are TGTGCCAGCAGCTCGGACAGGTCGAACACTGAAGCTTTCTTT.

This chain connects TRBV5-1 to TRBJ2-2; TRBD1 aligns across 7 bases. The J segment lost 2 bases and the V segment lost 2 bases, leaving 6 bases of the junction unmatched. The germline V gene has CDR1 SGHRS and CDR2 YFSETQ. The CDR3 contains 16 residues. In nucleotides, the CDR3 is TGCGCCAGCAGCTTTATCACAGGGGCTAACACCGGGGAGCTGTTTTTT. Amino acids: CASSFITGANTGELFF.

The chain couples TRBV9 to TRBJ2-1; the match to TRBD1 covers 9 bases. This CDR3 is 15 amino acids long. CDR1 and CDR2 (germline): SGDLS, YYNGEE. J lost 5 bases, V lost 0 bases, and 3 bases had no gene match. The CDR3 spells CASSVDRGLNNEQFF. The CDR3 DNA reads TGTGCCAGCAGCGTAGACAGGGGGCTAAACAATGAGCAGTTCTTC.

The J gene is TRBJ2-3, the V gene TRBV19; tentatively, D is TRBD2 (7 bases). CDR1 and CDR2 (germline): LNHDA, SQIVND (reference sequence). The CDR3 covers 14 residues. The V and J ends lost 4 bases and 6 bases respectively, with 14 bases between them. The DNA of the CDR3 is TGTGCCAGTAGTACTCGGGGGGCAACGGATACGCAGTATTTT. As protein: CASSTRGATDTQYF.

V usage is TRBV6-1 and J usage is TRBJ2-3; D is possibly TRBD2 (5 bases). The CDR3 has 14 amino acids. CDR1 is MNHNS and CDR2 is SASEGT in the germline V gene. V lost 6 bases and J lost 5, with 15 bases in between. The CDR3 sequence is CASRFSPGRDTQYF. As DNA, the CDR3 is TGTGCCAGCAGGTTCAGCCCGGGGAGAGATACGCAGTATTTT.

V gene TRBV28 combines with J gene TRBJ2-2; the D is unclear. With 2 bases removed from V and 4 bases from J, the gap between germline ends came to 5 bases. The CDR3 runs to 13 residues. CDR1 and CDR2 from the germline V gene are MDHEN and SYDVKM. The DNA for the CDR3 is TGTGCCAGCAGTTTACGGATCACCGGGGAGCTGTTTTTT. Its translation: CASSLRITGELFF.

V usage is TRBV29-1 and J usage is TRBJ2-3, with TRBD2 matching over 7 bases. The length of the CDR3 is 14 residues. Trimming took 4 bases from V and 2 from J; bases not matched to a gene: 6. Germline assignment: CDR1 SQVTM and CDR2 ANQGSEA. The CDR3 DNA sequence: TGCAGCGTTGGGCCTAGCGGAGACACAGATACGCAGTATTTT. It yields the protein CSVGPSGDTDTQYF.